The table lists the clone carrying this T cell receptor (beta chain) with many counts. Its antigen is as yet unknown. MiXCR, run by TCRdb on the 5' RACE reads, gives a single entry per CDR3 protein. The sample lists approximately 75,000 distinct CDR3 sequences; around 13% were seen once. This specimen belongs to a study of early T cells in non-severe SARS-CoV-2 infection. Findings and limits, study-wide: VDJdb matching favored anti-spike CD8 responses, missing private and CD4 specificities.

Germline V gene lookup returns CDR1 MDHEN and CDR2 SYDVKM. Trimming removed 10 bases from V and 1 base from J, with 7 bases in between. The CDR3 has 11 residues. The TCR was taken from an adult who was a healthcare worker with PCR-confirmed SARS-CoV-2 infection or an uninfected control (not recorded which). V and J are TRBV28 and TRBJ1-1, with D hard to call. The sample in question was whole blood, obtained at baseline. Here the CDR3 reads CATLGNTEAFF. The DNA of the CDR3 is TGTGCCACCCTGGGGAACACTGAAGCTTTCTTT.